Below, 10 T cell receptor beta chains from the same sample are listed, as sequenced in a study of CD8 T cells in Susac syndrome (dated by TCRdb to 2018 to 2020). The library was made by the immunoSEQ multiplex PCR assay. RNA was extracted with the RNeasy kit and roughly 0.45 to 1 ug was reverse transcribed using random hexamers. TCRdb reanalyzed the raw reads on its own, using fastp at Q25 for trimming and MiXCR for clone calling, and kept in-frame beta chains. CDR3 protein duplicates are merged, each entry listing the most common genes and DNA. This sample gives roughly 180,000 distinct CDR3 sequences in total; roughly 92% of them show up just once. The ten largest make up approximately 0.094% of the sample. The sample was CD4+ T cells from PBMCs. Receptors were obtained from a human donor with multiple sclerosis.

The sample holds one count of this clonotype. The V gene is TRBV15, the J gene TRBJ2-2; weak D call: TRBD2 (5 bases). This CDR3 contains 14 residues. From germline, CDR1 is LNHNV and CDR2 YYDKDF (reference sequence). The ends were cut back, 0 bases at V and 7 bases at J, with 9 bases in the middle. CDR3 in amino acids: CATSRDLRDGELFF. DNA for the CDR3: TGTGCCACCAGCAGAGATCTCCGGGACGGGGAGCTGTTTTTT.

The V gene is TRBV24-1, the J gene TRBJ1-2; D gene unclear. Germline V gene data show CDR1 as KGHDR and CDR2 as SFDVKD. This CDR3 has 14 amino acids. Trimming took off 4 bases at V and 8 bases at J, with 16 bases between the two ends. CDR3 coding DNA: TGTGCCACCAGTGACCGGACCACTTCAGGCGGCTACACCTTC. Translation: CATSDRTTSGGYTF.

This clonotype was counted a single time. V is TRBV2 and J is TRBJ1-3; D gene ambiguous. The CDR3 contains 12 residues. The germline gives CDR1 SNHLY, CDR2 FYNNEI. The V and J ends lost 8 bases and 2 bases respectively, with 7 bases between them. DNA for the CDR3: TGTGCCAGCGACGAGGCTGGAAACACCATATATTTT. Translation gives CASDEAGNTIYF.

This chain connects TRBV5-4 to TRBJ1-1, with D uncertain. This CDR3 region has 13 residues. The ends were cut back, 4 bases at V and 5 bases at J, with 12 bases in the middle. CDR1 and CDR2 from the germline V gene are SGHNT and YYREEE (reference sequence). CDR3 protein: CASSNRPDTEAFF. CDR3 coding DNA: TGTGCCAGCAGCAATCGGCCGGATACTGAAGCTTTCTTT.

This clonotype was detected only a few times. The chain combines TRBV12-3 or TRBV12-4 with TRBJ1-2, with 10 bases lining up with TRBD1. The length of the CDR3 is 14 residues. Losses at the gene ends were 1 base for V and 4 bases for J; bases not matched to a gene: 0. The CDR3 DNA reads as TGTGCCAGCAGTTTAGGACAGGGGGCCTATGGCTACACCTTC. It translates to CASSLGQGAYGYTF.

This chain uses TRBV12-3 or TRBV12-4 with TRBJ1-3; D perhaps matches TRBD1 (5 bases). The CDR3 has 15 amino acids. The ends were cut back, 8 bases at V and 0 bases at J, with 14 bases in the middle. CDR3 amino acids: CASQHRSSSGNTIYF. Here the CDR3 DNA reads TGTGCCAGCCAGCACAGGTCGTCCTCTGGAAACACCATATATTTT.

This chain links TRBV4-1 with TRBJ1-5; D unclear. The V gene's germline CDR1 is MGHRA and CDR2 YSYEKL. Trimming left V 0 bases short and J 6 bases short, with 12 bases between. The CDR3 covers 15 residues. CDR3 amino acids: CASSQEVAGGQPQHF. Here the CDR3 DNA reads TGCGCCAGCAGCCAAGAAGTTGCAGGAGGTCAGCCCCAGCATTTT.

The chain employs TRBV7-2 and TRBJ2-2; possibly TRBD1 for D (6 bases). This CDR3 is built from 15 residues. V was clipped by 5 bases and J by 3 bases, with 13 bases between them. Germline-derived CDR1 and CDR2 are SGHTA and FQGNSA. The CDR3 DNA sequence: TGTGCCAGCAGCCGACAGGAGGCATACACCGGGGAGCTGTTTTTT. It is translated as CASSRQEAYTGELFF.

In this sample, this clonotype turned up once. This chain joins TRBV2 and TRBJ2-7, with TRBD1 matching over 10 bases. The CDR3 covers 12 residues. The V gene end was trimmed by 10 bases and the J gene end by 7 bases; junction bases not matched to a gene: 7. Germline CDR1 SNHLY, CDR2 FYNNEI. The CDR3, as DNA: TGTGCCACGACAGGGGGCGAGGGGGAGCAGTACTTC. As protein: CATTGGEGEQYF.

The rearrangement links TRBV3-1 to TRBJ1-1, with TRBD1 as a possible D gene (5 bases). CDR3 size: 17 residues. V dropped 0 bases and J dropped 6 bases, with 20 bases sitting between them. Germline CDR1 LGHDT, CDR2 YNNKEL (reference sequence). CDR3 sequence reads: CASSQDLDSARGPEAFF. The DNA for the CDR3 is TGTGCCAGCAGCCAAGATCTTGACAGCGCTCGGGGCCCTGAAGCTTTCTTT. The full variable domain, in which reference TRBV3-1 and TRBJ1-1 provide the parts outside the CDR3, is DTAVSQTPKYLVTQMGNDKSIKCEQNLGHDTMYWYKQDSKKFLKIMFSYNNKELIINETVPNRFSPKSPDKAHLNLHINSLELGDSAVYFCASSQDLDSARGPEAFFGQGTRLTVV.